A selection of T cell receptor beta chains follows, all from one sample in a study of Tregs in tolerant kidney transplant recipients. Generated by immunoSEQ multiplex PCR, the TCRdb table keeps only in-frame clones and is missing some. Among roughly 80,000 clones listed, approximately 90% were seen once. The sequenced sample was Tregs from blood, obtained before the transplant. The receptors stem from a human donor who received a combined kidney and bone marrow transplant. Both conserved end residues are part of each CDR3. Fields, in order: clone size, V gene, J gene, D gene, CDR3 DNA, CDR3 protein. The D gene is left open where the match is weak. Clone size is not always given. Where it is, it says once, few, many or a class for expanded clones.

>NA|TRBV19|TRBJ1-3|NA
TGTGCCAGTACCGCCCGGGACTCTGGAAACACCATATATTTT
CASTARDSGNTIYF
>once|TRBV2|TRBJ1-2|NA
TGTGCCAGCAGTGGAACAGCATCTAACTATGGCTACACCTTC
CASSGTASNYGYTF
>few|TRBV5-6|TRBJ1-1|NA
TGTGCCAGCACCCCATGGGGGGCGTCTGAAGCTTTCTTT
CASTPWGASEAFF
>NA|TRBV27|TRBJ2-5|NA
TGTGCCAGCAGTCGGAGGGCGTACCAAGAGACCCAGTACTTC
CASSRRAYQETQYF
>NA|TRBV4-2|TRBJ2-1|TRBD2
TGTGCCAGCAGCCAAGATAATGGAGCGGGAGCGAAGGATGAGCAGTTCTTC
CASSQDNGAGAKDEQFF
>NA|TRBV19|TRBJ2-7|TRBD2
TGTGCCAGTAGTCTAGCGGGACGTTCCTACGAGCAGTACTTC
CASSLAGRSYEQYF
>few|TRBV7-2|TRBJ2-7|TRBD1
TGTGCCAGCAGCTTATCGACAGGGGCGGCCTACGAGCAGTACTTC
CASSLSTGAAYEQYF
>NA|TRBV28|TRBJ2-3|TRBD1
TGTGCCAGCAGTTTATGGGCCGGGACAGGGGTTAGCACAGATACGCAGTATTTT
CASSLWAGTGVSTDTQYF
>once|TRBV28|TRBJ1-4|NA
TGTGCCAGCAGTTTGGGGCCGGATGAAAAACTGTTTTTT
CASSLGPDEKLFF
>NA|TRBV30|TRBJ1-5|NA
TGTGCCTGGAGTGGAGACATCAATCAGCCCCAGCATTTT
CAWSGDINQPQHF
>NA|TRBV21-1|TRBJ2-1|NA
TGTGCCAGCAGCGAGAGTCCCGGGACTAGCGGGGGCCCCTATGAGCAGTTCTTC
CASSESPGTSGGPYEQFF
>NA|TRBV10-3|TRBJ2-2|NA
TGTGCTTCGGGACAAAACACCGGGGAGCTGTTTTTT
CASGQNTGELFF
>once|TRBV29-1|TRBJ2-1|TRBD2
TGCAGCGTTAGACTAGCGGGAGTTCCGGAGCAGTTCTTC
CSVRLAGVPEQFF
>NA|TRBV6-5|TRBJ2-7|TRBD1
TGTGCCAGCAGTTACTCTACGGGACAGGGGTTGTACGAGCAGTACTTC
CASSYSTGQGLYEQYF
>NA|TRBV9|TRBJ2-3|NA
TGTGCCAGCAGCGTAGGTGCAGATACGCAGTATTTT
CASSVGADTQYF
>NA|TRBV5-3|TRBJ1-1|NA
TGTGCCAGAAGCTTTAAGAGGCAGGGGCTGATCACTGAAGCTTTCTTT
CARSFKRQGLITEAFF
>NA|TRBV5-8|TRBJ2-1|TRBD2
TGTGCCAGCAGCCTCGGGAGCGGGAGGTACAATGAGCAGTTCTTC
CASSLGSGRYNEQFF
>NA|TRBV6-5|TRBJ2-7|NA
TGTGCCAGCAGTTACTCGACCCAGGGGCCCCACGAGCAGTACTTC
CASSYSTQGPHEQYF
>NA|TRBV7-6|TRBJ1-1|TRBD1
TGTGCCAGCAGCTTAACAGGGGCGAACACTGAAGCTTTCTTT
CASSLTGANTEAFF
>NA|TRBV19|TRBJ2-7|TRBD1
TGTGCCAGTAGTATAGGACAGGGAATAATCTACGAGCAGTACTTC
CASSIGQGIIYEQYF
>NA|TRBV7-2|TRBJ2-7|TRBD2
TGTGCCAGCAGCCGAACTAGCGGCGAGATATACGAGCAGTACTTC
CASSRTSGEIYEQYF
>NA|TRBV9|TRBJ1-2|NA
TGTGCCAGCAGTGCCAGGACGGTGTGGACCTTC
CASSARTVWTF
>few|TRBV4-3|TRBJ2-7|TRBD2
TGCGCCAGCAGCCAAGATTGGCGGGAGTGGTCCTACGAGCAGTACTTC
CASSQDWREWSYEQYF
>once|TRBV7-9|TRBJ2-7|TRBD2
TGTGCCAGCAGCTCCCAGAAGACTAGCGGGAGGAACTACGAGCAGTACTTC
CASSSQKTSGRNYEQYF
>once|TRBV7-2|TRBJ2-5|TRBD1
TGTGCCAGCAGCTTAAGAGGGGGCCCTACTGGGGAGCAGTACTTC
CASSLRGGPTGEQYF
>NA|TRBV7-8|TRBJ2-1|TRBD2
TGTGCCAGCAGCTTAGTACTAGCGGGATTCTACAATGAGCAGTTCTTC
CASSLVLAGFYNEQFF
>NA|TRBV13|TRBJ2-3|TRBD2
TGTGCCAGCAGCCCGAGATCGGAGGCGGGGGGCACAGATACGCAGTATTTT
CASSPRSEAGGTDTQYF
>NA|TRBV5-1|TRBJ2-1|TRBD2
TGCGCCAGCAGCAGAGGGACTAGCGGGAACAGGAACAATGAGCAGTTCTTC
CASSRGTSGNRNNEQFF
>NA|TRBV29-1|TRBJ2-6|TRBD1
TGCAGCGCCCGGGACAGCTACTCTGGGGCCAACGTCCTGACTTTC
CSARDSYSGANVLTF
>NA|TRBV6-1|TRBJ1-1|TRBD1
TGTGCCAGCAGTCTAGACAGGGGTGTCTCTGAAGCTTTCTTT
CASSLDRGVSEAFF
>NA|TRBV28|TRBJ2-7|NA
TGTGCCAGCGGCCGGTACGAGCAGTACTTC
CASGRYEQYF
>NA|TRBV7-2|TRBJ2-2|TRBD2
TGTGCCAGCAGCTTATGGGGGGGTACAAACACCGGGGAGCTGTTTTTT
CASSLWGGTNTGELFF
>NA|TRBV30|TRBJ2-3|NA
TGTGCCTGGAGTGAGTTTCGGGATACGCAGTATTTT
CAWSEFRDTQYF
>NA|TRBV29-1|TRBJ2-5|NA
TGCAGCGTTGTTGGAGGTGCAGTCTCCCAAGAGACCCAGTACTTC
CSVVGGAVSQETQYF
>few|TRBV2|TRBJ2-1|NA
TGTGCCAGCAGTGAAGAATCGTGGGGCGATGAGCAGTTCTTC
CASSEESWGDEQFF
>NA|TRBV6-5|TRBJ1-6|NA
TGTGCCAGCAGACAGGGCCCTTCACCCCTCCACTTT
CASRQGPSPLHF
>NA|TRBV5-1|TRBJ2-3|NA
TGCGCCAGCAAAATCGAGGGCACAGATACGCAGTATTTT
CASKIEGTDTQYF
>NA|TRBV9|TRBJ2-2|TRBD2
TGTGCCAGCAGCGTAGACGGGGGGTACACCGGGGAGCTGTTTTTT
CASSVDGGYTGELFF
>NA|TRBV19|TRBJ2-7|TRBD2
TGTGCCAGTAGTTTCGGGGGGGGATACGAGCAGTACTTC
CASSFGGGYEQYF
>NA|TRBV7-3|TRBJ2-6|NA
TGTGCCAGCAGCTCCGCGGCGGGCTCTGGGGCCAACGTCCTGACTTTC
CASSSAAGSGANVLTF
>NA|TRBV30|TRBJ1-5|NA
TGTGCCTGGAGTGTTGCTACAGGGAATCAGCCCCAGCATTTT
CAWSVATGNQPQHF
>NA|TRBV29-1|TRBJ2-3|TRBD2
TGCAGCGGGACTAGCGAGGTCTCTACGCAGTATTTT
CSGTSEVSTQYF
>NA|TRBV5-4|TRBJ2-3|NA
NA
CASSSAPAGKPTDTQYF
>NA|TRBV6-6|TRBJ2-2|NA
TGTGCCAGCACAGGGGACACCGGGGAGCTGTTTTTT
CASTGDTGELFF
>NA|TRBV18|TRBJ1-5|TRBD1
TGTGCCAGCTCACGAGGACAGGGCGATAGCAATCAGCCCCAGCATTTT
CASSRGQGDSNQPQHF
>NA|TRBV6-5|TRBJ1-2|NA
TGTGCCAGCAGTTACTCGGGTTTCTATGGCTACACCTTC
CASSYSGFYGYTF